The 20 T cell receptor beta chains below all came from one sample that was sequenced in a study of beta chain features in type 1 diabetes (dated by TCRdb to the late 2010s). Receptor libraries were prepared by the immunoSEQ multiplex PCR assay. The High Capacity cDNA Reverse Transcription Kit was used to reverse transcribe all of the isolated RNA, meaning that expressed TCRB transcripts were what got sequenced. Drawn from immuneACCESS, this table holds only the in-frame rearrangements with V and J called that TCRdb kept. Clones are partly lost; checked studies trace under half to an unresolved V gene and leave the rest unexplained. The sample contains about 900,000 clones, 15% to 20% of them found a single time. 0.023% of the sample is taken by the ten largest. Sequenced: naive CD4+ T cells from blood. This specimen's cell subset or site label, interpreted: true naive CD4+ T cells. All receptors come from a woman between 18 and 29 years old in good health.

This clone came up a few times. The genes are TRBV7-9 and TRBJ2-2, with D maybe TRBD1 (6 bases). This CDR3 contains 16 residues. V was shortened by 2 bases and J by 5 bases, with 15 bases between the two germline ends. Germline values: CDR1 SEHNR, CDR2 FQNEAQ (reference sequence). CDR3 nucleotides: TGTGCCAGCAGCTTACGGACGACACAGGGAACCGGGGAGCTGTTTTTT. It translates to CASSLRTTQGTGELFF.

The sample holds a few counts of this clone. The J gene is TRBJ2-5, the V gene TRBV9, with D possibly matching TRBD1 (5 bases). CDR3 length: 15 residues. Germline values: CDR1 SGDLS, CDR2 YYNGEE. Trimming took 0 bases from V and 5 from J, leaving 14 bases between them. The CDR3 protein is CASSVAQGSFETQYF. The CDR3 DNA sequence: TGTGCCAGCAGCGTAGCCCAGGGAAGTTTTGAGACCCAGTACTTC.

As DNA, the CDR3 is TGTGCCAGCAGTTACTCAGGGTTTAATGAAAAACTGTTTTTT. The encoded protein is CASSYSGFNEKLFF. The V gene is TRBV6-5, the J gene TRBJ1-4, with D hard to call. Germline V gene sequence: CDR1 MNHEY, CDR2 SVGAGI. The CDR3 sequence is 14 residues long. The V and J ends lost 0 bases and 4 bases respectively, with 6 bases between them.

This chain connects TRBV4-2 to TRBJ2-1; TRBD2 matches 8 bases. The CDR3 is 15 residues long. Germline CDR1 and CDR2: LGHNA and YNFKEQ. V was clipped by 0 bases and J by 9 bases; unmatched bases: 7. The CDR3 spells CASSQERAAGGEQFF. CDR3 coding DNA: TGTGCCAGCAGCCAAGAACGGGCCGCGGGGGGTGAGCAGTTCTTC.

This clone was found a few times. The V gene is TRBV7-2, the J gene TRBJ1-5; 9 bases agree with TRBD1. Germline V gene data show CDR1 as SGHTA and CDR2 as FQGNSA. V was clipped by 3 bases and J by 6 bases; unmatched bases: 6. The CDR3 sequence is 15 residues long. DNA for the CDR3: TGTGCCAGCAGCTTTCGCGGGACAGGGCTTCAGCCCCAGCATTTT. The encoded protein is CASSFRGTGLQPQHF.

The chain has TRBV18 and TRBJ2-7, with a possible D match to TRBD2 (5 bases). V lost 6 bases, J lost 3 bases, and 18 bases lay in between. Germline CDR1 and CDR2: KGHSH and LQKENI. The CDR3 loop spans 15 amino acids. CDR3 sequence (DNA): TGTGCCAGCTCCGGGGAGCGGAGTGGGGTCTACGAGCAGTACTTC. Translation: CASSGERSGVYEQYF.

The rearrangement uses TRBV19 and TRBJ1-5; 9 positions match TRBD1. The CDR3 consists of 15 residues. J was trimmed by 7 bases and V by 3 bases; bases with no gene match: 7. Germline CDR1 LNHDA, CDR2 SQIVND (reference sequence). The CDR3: CASSMTRTGEQPQHF. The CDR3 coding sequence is TGTGCCAGTAGTATGACCCGGACAGGGGAACAGCCCCAGCATTTT.

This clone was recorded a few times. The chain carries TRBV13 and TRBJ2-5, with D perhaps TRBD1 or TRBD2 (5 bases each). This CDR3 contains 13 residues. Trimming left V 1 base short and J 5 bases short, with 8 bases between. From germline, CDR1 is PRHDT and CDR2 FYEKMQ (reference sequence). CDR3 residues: CASSLVGEETQYF. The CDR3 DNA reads TGTGCCAGCAGCTTAGTGGGGGAGGAGACCCAGTACTTC.

CDR3 loop: CASSYRREGRPGELFF. As DNA, the CDR3 is TGTGCCAGCAGTTACCGTCGGGAGGGAAGGCCCGGGGAGCTGTTTTTT. The chain recombines TRBV6-5 with TRBJ2-2; TRBD2 aligns across 8 bases. Germline V gene sequence: CDR1 MNHEY, CDR2 SVGAGI. With V trimmed by 2 bases and J by 6 bases, 8 bases remained unmatched. This CDR3 comprises 16 residues.

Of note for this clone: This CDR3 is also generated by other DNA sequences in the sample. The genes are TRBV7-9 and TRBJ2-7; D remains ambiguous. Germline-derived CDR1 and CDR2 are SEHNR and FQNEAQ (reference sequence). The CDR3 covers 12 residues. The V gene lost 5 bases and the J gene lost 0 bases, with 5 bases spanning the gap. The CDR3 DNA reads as TGTGCCAGCAGCCTAGTCTCCTACGAGCAGTACTTC. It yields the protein CASSLVSYEQYF.

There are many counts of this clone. CDR3 nucleotides: TGTGCCAGCAGCGGTCGACTGAACTATGGCTACACCTTC. This translates into CASSGRLNYGYTF. V is TRBV7-8 and J is TRBJ1-2; D is ambiguous. Trimming stripped 5 bases from V and 2 bases from J, with 9 bases between. This CDR3 spans 13 amino acids. Germline V CDR1 and CDR2: SGHVS, FQNEAQ.

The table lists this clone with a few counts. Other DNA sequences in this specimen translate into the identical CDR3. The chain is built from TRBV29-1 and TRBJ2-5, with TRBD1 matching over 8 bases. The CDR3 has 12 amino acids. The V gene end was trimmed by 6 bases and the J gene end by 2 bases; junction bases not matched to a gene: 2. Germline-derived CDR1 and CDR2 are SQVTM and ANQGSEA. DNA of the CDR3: TGCAGCGTAGACAGGGGTCAAGAGACCCAGTACTTC. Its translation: CSVDRGQETQYF.

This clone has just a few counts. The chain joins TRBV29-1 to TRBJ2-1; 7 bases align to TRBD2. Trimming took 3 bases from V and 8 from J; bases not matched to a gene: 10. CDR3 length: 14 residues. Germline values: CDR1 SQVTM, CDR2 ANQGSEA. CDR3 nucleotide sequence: TGCAGCGTTGATTCTCCGCGACTAGCTCATGAGCAGTTCTTC. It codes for CSVDSPRLAHEQFF.

In DNA, the CDR3 is TGCAGTGCTAGAATACGAGAAAAACTGTTTTTT. This translates into CSARIREKLFF. This sequence joins TRBV20-1 and TRBJ1-4; D gene uncertain. The CDR3 is 11 amino acids. CDR1 DFQATT and CDR2 SNEGSKA come from the germline V gene (reference sequence). Trimming pared 2 bases from V and 8 bases from J, leaving 6 bases between.

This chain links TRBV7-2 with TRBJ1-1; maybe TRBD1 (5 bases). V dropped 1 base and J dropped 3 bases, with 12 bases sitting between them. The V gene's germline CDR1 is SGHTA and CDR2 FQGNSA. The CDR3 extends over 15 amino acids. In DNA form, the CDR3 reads TGTGCCAGCAGCTTAGGAACGGGGGGTTACACTGAAGCTTTCTTT. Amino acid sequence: CASSLGTGGYTEAFF.

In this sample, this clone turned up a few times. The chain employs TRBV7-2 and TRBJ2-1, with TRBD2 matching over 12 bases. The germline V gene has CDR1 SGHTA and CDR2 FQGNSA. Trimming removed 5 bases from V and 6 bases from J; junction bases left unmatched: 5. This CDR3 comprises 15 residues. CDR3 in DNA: TGTGCCAGCAGCGTCACTAGCGGGAGGATCAATGAGCAGTTCTTC. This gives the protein CASSVTSGRINEQFF.

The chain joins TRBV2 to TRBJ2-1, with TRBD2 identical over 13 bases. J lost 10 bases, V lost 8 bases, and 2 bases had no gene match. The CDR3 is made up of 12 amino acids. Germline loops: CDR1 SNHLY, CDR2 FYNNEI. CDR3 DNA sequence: TGTGCCAGCGGGACTAGCGGGAACGAGCAGTTCTTC. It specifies CASGTSGNEQFF.

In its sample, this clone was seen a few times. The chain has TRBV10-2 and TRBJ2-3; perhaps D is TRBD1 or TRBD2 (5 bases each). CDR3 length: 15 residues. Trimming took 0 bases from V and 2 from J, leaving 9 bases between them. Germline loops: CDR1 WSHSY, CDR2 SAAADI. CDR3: CASSESPGTTDTQYF. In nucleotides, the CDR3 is TGCGCCAGCAGTGAGTCTCCGGGGACCACAGATACGCAGTATTTT.

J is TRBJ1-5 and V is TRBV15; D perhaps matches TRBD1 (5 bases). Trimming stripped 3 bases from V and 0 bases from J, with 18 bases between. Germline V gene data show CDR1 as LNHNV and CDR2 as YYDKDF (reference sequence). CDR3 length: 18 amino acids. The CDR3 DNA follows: TGTGCCACCAGCAGGCAGGCTGGGGGGTCCTATAGCAATCAGCCCCAGCATTTT. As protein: CATSRQAGGSYSNQPQHF.

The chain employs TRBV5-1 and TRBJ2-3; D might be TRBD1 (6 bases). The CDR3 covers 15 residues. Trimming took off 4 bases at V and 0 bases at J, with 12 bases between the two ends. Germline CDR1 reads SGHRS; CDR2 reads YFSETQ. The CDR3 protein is CASSQGPASTDTQYF. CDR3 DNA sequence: TGCGCCAGCAGCCAGGGGCCGGCGAGCACAGATACGCAGTATTTT.